The clone carrying this T cell receptor (beta chain) showed up just a few times. This sample is part of a study of T cell responses to AZD1222 COVID-19 vaccine. Profiled with immunoSEQ multiplex PCR; TCRdb holds only in-frame clones, not every one. This sample has more than 85,000 clones, with 90% to 95% found just once. The CDR3 consists of 14 residues. The V end was cut by 5 bases, the J end by 1 base, with 9 bases between. Germline values: CDR1 SGHRS, CDR2 YFSETQ. This sequence was found in an adult in good health. This rearrangement joins TRBV5-1 to TRBJ2-2; no reliable D call. Here the sequenced sample was peripheral blood, taken on day 0 of AZD1222 vaccination. The CDR3 bases are TGCGCCAGCAGGGGTGGGGAGAACACCGGGGAGCTGTTTTTT. Residues: CASRGGENTGELFF.